The 13 T cell receptor beta chains presented below share a single source sample, sequenced in a study of blood T cell repertoires in COVID-19. Measured with immunoSEQ multiplex PCR; TCRdb has only the in-frame clones, and not every one. The table records about 260,000 clones, about 80% of them present only once. The sample was PBMCs or T cells enriched from blood (not recorded which). These receptors originate from a man aged 25 to 45 with acute COVID-19.

The chain has TRBV5-1 and TRBJ1-6, with 12 bases identical to TRBD1. Trimming took 0 bases from V and 5 from J; bases not matched to a gene: 6. CDR1 is SGHRS, CDR2 YFSETQ, per germline. CDR3 length equals 18 residues. In nucleotides, the CDR3 is TGCGCCAGCAGCTTGGTGGGACAGGGGGCCGGGAATAATTCACCCCTCCACTTT. It encodes CASSLVGQGAGNNSPLHF.

V and J are TRBV11-3 and TRBJ2-3; D unresolved. V was clipped by 1 base and J by 0 bases, with 20 bases between them. Germline assignment: CDR1 SGHNT and CDR2 YENEEA. This CDR3 is built from 19 residues. This chain's CDR3 is CASSLALPLLGTSTDTQYF. DNA of the CDR3: TGTGCCAGCAGCTTAGCGCTCCCTTTATTGGGCACTAGCACAGATACGCAGTATTTT.

This chain joins TRBV3-1 (or the pseudogene TRBV3-2) and TRBJ2-1; TRBD2 agrees at 9 bases. There are 17 residues in the CDR3. After removal of 0 bases from V and 2 bases from J, the junction contained 5 bases not matched to a gene. In germline, CDR1 is LGHDT, CDR2 YNNKEL (reference sequence). CDR3 region: CASSQDPRGGTYNEQFF. The CDR3 DNA reads as TGTGCCAGCAGCCAAGACCCGCGGGGGGGAACCTACAATGAGCAGTTCTTC.

A few counts support this clone. The V call is TRBV5-1, the J call TRBJ1-6; 7 nucleotides agree with TRBD1. Germline trimming cut 0 bases from V and 0 bases from J; bases unmatched to any gene: 6. The germline V gene has CDR1 SGHRS and CDR2 YFSETQ. The CDR3 has 18 residues. In DNA form, the CDR3 reads TGCGCCAGCAGCTTGGGTCAGGGGGTAAGCTCCTATAATTCACCCCTCCACTTT. This sequence encodes CASSLGQGVSSYNSPLHF.

The chain has TRBV5-1 and TRBJ1-3; D is perhaps TRBD1 (6 bases). V was cut by 5 bases and J by 0 bases, with 12 bases left in between. The germline V gene encodes CDR1 SGHRS and CDR2 YFSETQ. The CDR3 length is 15 residues. The CDR3 sequence is CASRLDRNSGNTIYF. Written as DNA, the CDR3 is TGCGCCAGCAGGCTTGACAGGAACTCTGGAAACACCATATATTTT.

For this clone: Other DNA sequences in the same sample also yield this CDR3. The rearrangement uses TRBV6-1 and TRBJ1-5, with unresolved D. Trimming removed 3 bases from V and 1 base from J, with 10 bases in between. Germline V gene lookup returns CDR1 MNHNS and CDR2 SASEGT. There are 15 residues in the CDR3. CDR3 amino acids: CASSEAGGSNQPQHF. In DNA, the CDR3 is TGTGCCAGCAGTGAGGCTGGAGGGAGCAATCAGCCCCAGCATTTT.

The chain recombines TRBV29-1 with TRBJ1-3; no reliable D call. Between the trimmed V and J ends, which lost 5 bases and 2 bases, there was a span of 7 bases. CDR3 length: 12 residues. Germline CDR1 SQVTM, CDR2 ANQGSEA. The CDR3 loop reads CSVHSPGNTIYF. The CDR3, as DNA: TGCAGCGTTCACAGTCCTGGAAACACCATATATTTT.

V and J are TRBV2 and TRBJ2-5, with TRBD2 identical over 8 bases. V lost 8 bases and J lost 2; bases outside the gene matches: 7. Germline loops: CDR1 SNHLY, CDR2 FYNNEI. This CDR3 has 14 amino acids. The DNA for the CDR3 is TGTGCCAGCGCCGGGGGGGAAATACAAGAGACCCAGTACTTC. This gives the protein CASAGGEIQETQYF. The full variable domain, rest sourced from reference TRBV2 and TRBJ2-5, is EPEVTQTPSHQVTQMGQEVILRCVPISNHLYFYWYRQILGQKVEFLVSFYNNEISEKSEIFDDQFSVERPDGSNFTLKIRSTKLEDSAMYFCASAGGEIQETQYFGPGTRLLVL.

Regarding this clone: This specimen includes other DNA sequences encoding the same CDR3. The rearrangement links TRBV19 to TRBJ1-1; TRBD1 matches 7 bases. V shed 2 bases and J 4 bases; nucleotides not matched to a gene: 4. The germline V gene encodes CDR1 LNHDA and CDR2 SQIVND (reference sequence). This CDR3 is 14 amino acids long. CDR3 DNA sequence: TGTGCCAGTAGTATATTGGCAGGGGGCACTGAAGCTTTCTTT. It encodes CASSILAGGTEAFF.

The chain couples TRBV28 to TRBJ1-4; D is unresolved. CDR1 MDHEN and CDR2 SYDVKM come from the germline V gene. This CDR3 has 11 residues. The V end was cut by 10 bases, the J end by 8 bases, with 11 bases between. The chain's CDR3 is CATQLREKLFF. In nucleotides, the CDR3 is TGTGCCACCCAGCTCAGGGAAAAACTGTTTTTT.

The rearrangement joins TRBV28 to TRBJ1-1; TRBD1 agrees at 10 bases. From germline, CDR1 is MDHEN and CDR2 SYDVKM. CDR3 size: 15 residues. V gave up 7 bases and J gave up 0 bases; unmatched junction bases: 5. CDR3 region: CASTLGTGVNTEAFF. The DNA for the CDR3 is TGTGCCAGCACCCTCGGGACAGGGGTGAACACTGAAGCTTTCTTT.

V usage is TRBV28 and J usage is TRBJ1-3; D is unclear. Germline CDR1 is MDHEN and CDR2 is SYDVKM. The V and J ends lost 5 bases and 3 bases respectively, with 11 bases between them. This CDR3 has 14 amino acids. The CDR3 loop reads CASSPRDVGNTIYF. The CDR3 DNA reads as TGTGCCAGCAGTCCCCGGGATGTTGGAAACACCATATATTTT.

This clone showed up just a few times. The chain uses TRBV19 and TRBJ1-6; D gene unclear. This CDR3 has 14 amino acids. V shed 2 bases and J shed 0 bases, with 2 bases lying between them. The V gene's germline CDR1 is LNHDA and CDR2 SQIVND (reference sequence). This CDR3 is CASSIHSYNSPLHF. The CDR3 bases are TGTGCCAGTAGTATACACTCCTATAATTCACCCCTCCACTTT.